This T cell receptor (beta chain) was observed in a study of blood T cell repertoires in COVID-19 (dated by TCRdb to the early 2020s). Regarding the complete study: Collaborator samples came from the United States, Italy and Spain and covered acute and convalescent phases of COVID-19. The prospective study material was composed of cDNA or gDNA derived from T cells, B-cell-depleted T cells, or PBMCs. Deeply sampled blood TCRbeta repertoires from subjects exposed to, actively infected with, or recovered from COVID-19 were included in the dataset. A freely available public database, intended as a resource for researchers studying the immune response to SARS-CoV-2, is where the repertoires were released. Samples were obtained from the ongoing ImmuneRACE study (first 160 participants) and from roughly 1,300 subjects provided by 6 global collaborators. Nearly every sample came with metadata listing a de-identified subject ID, COVID-19 status, age in years and sex. HLA class I and class II types, where available, came from metadata supplied by the sample provider rather than from assay-based typing. Study-wide findings and limitations: Clinical and demographic metadata were provided uncurated, with the amount varying by source and participant.

At one collaborating source in Seattle, patients were enrolled during active infection and were followed longitudinally through the course of disease. Each collaborating institution followed its own protocols to collect whole blood in K2EDTA tubes. For TCRbeta analysis, collaborators shipped samples in one of three forms: frozen whole blood, isolated PBMCs, or DNA extracted from either of those sample types. The V and J ends are trimmed by 2 bases and 5 bases, leaving 13 bases between them. CDR1 and CDR2 are drawn from the germline V gene: WSHSY, SAAADI. The CDR3 goes from the cysteine to the phenylalanine over 16 residues. Just the 48-base CDR3 DNA is kept, in frame starting at base 1. This clone was detected only a few times. Its target antigen remains unknown. No much larger clonotype is one base removed from it; base qualities were not supplied. TCRbeta CDR3 regions were amplified from genomic DNA by means of the immunoSEQ Assay, a bias-controlled multiplex PCR. In the source study's methods: Within the assay, amplification of reference gene primers was used to estimate how many nucleated cells each sample contained. To quantify the absolute abundance of each unique TCRbeta CDR3 rearrangement, sequence reads were collapsed and filtered. For each sample, productive Simpson clonality was calculated as the square root of Simpson's diversity index across productive rearrangements. Here the immuneACCESS table is served through TCRdb, limited to in-frame sequences with V and J called. Missing clones are a known gap in these copies; in checked studies unresolved V genes cover under half, and the rest lacks a known reason. The DNA gave D and trimming, while V, J and clone size come from that table. The sample profile shows around 290,000 clones; roughly 90% of them were found once. The biggest ten clones account for around 2.2% of the sample.

The receptor chain draws on TRBV10-2 and TRBJ1-6; a tentative D call is TRBD1 (5 bases match). The sequence was obtained from a woman in her twenties or thirties with COVID-19, enrolled during active disease. Sequencing input: peripheral blood. The CDR3 region reads CASSEGRVLDNSPLHF. The nucleotide sequence is TGCGCCAGCAGTGAGGGCAGGGTCTTGGATAATTCACCCCTCCACTTT.